The present TCR beta chain was sequenced within a study of T-cell memory formation after mild COVID-19. Study findings and constraints: Researchers report contracting CD4+ clones mostly in CM and EM, with CD8+ clones in EMRA.

Of note for this clonotype: Its antigen is not known.

The V gene lost 4 bases and the J gene lost 1 base, with 12 bases spanning the gap. This CDR3 region has 14 residues. Looked up from germline, CDR1 is SQVTM and CDR2 is ANQGSEA. TCRdb reprocessed the 5' RACE reads via MiXCR and lists one record per CDR3 protein. The sample holds under 250,000 distinct CDR3 sequences, just over 15% seen once. The genes are TRBV29-1 and TRBJ2-3, with D uncertain. The source of this sequence is an adult woman who had mild COVID-19 (a few samples of this study predate the infection). Cell type and time point are not known. The specimen was PBMCs or a T cell subset sorted from them (not recorded which). CDR3 coding DNA: TGCAGCGTTGGACGAGCAAGGGGCACAGATACGCAGTATTTT. Translated: CSVGRARGTDTQYF.